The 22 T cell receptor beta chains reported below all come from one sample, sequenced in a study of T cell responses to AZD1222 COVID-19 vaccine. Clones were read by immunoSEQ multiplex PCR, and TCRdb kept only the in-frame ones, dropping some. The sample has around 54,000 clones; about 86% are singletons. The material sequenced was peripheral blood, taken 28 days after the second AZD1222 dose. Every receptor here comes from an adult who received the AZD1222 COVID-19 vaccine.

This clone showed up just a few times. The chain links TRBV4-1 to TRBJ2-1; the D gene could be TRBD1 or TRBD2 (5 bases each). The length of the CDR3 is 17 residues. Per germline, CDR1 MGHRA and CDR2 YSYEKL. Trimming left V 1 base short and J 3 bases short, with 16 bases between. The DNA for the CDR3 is TGCGCCAGCAGCCAAGGGATAGGGGAGCTCGTCTACAATGAGCAGTTCTTC. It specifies CASSQGIGELVYNEQFF.

CDR3 residues: CASSLRANTEAFF. CDR3 DNA sequence: TGTGCCAGCAGTTTGAGGGCGAACACTGAAGCTTTCTTT. This chain uses TRBV12-3 or TRBV12-4 with TRBJ1-1, with no clear D. The CDR3 has 13 residues. V lost 3 bases and J 1 base, leaving 6 bases between the germline ends.

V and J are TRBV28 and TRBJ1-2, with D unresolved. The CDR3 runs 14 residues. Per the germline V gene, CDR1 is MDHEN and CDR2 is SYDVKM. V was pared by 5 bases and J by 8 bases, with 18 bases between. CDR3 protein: CASSLWPGIEGYTF. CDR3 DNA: TGTGCCAGCAGTCTCTGGCCTGGTATTGAGGGCTACACCTTC.

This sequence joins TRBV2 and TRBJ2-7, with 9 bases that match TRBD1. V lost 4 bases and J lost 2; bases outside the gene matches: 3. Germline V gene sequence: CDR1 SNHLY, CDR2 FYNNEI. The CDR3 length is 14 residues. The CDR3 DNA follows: TGTGCCAGCAGTGCTGGGACAGGGCCCTACGAGCAGTACTTC. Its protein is CASSAGTGPYEQYF.

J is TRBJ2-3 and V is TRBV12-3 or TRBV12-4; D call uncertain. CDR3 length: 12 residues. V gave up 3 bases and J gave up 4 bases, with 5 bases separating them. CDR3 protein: CASSFYSDTQYF. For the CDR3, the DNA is TGTGCCAGCAGTTTTTATTCAGATACGCAGTATTTT.

The DNA for the CDR3 is TGTGCCAGCATTTTACAGCCACGTAATTCACCCCTCCACTTT. This translates into CASILQPRNSPLHF. The V call is TRBV2, the J call TRBJ1-6; D unclear. The V and J ends lost 7 bases and 6 bases respectively, with 13 bases between them. The CDR3 is 14 residues long. Germline CDR1 reads SNHLY; CDR2 reads FYNNEI.

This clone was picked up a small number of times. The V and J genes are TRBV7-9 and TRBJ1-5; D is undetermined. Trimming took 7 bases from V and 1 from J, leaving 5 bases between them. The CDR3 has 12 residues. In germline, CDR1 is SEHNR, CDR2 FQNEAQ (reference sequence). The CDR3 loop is CASTASNQPQHF. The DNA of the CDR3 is TGTGCCAGCACCGCAAGCAATCAGCCCCAGCATTTT.

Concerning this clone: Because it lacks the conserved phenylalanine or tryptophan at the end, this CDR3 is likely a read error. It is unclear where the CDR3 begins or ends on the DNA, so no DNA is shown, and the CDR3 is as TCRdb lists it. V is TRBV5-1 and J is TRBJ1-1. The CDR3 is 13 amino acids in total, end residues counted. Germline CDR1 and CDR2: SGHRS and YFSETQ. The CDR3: CASSLDPGRGLEI.

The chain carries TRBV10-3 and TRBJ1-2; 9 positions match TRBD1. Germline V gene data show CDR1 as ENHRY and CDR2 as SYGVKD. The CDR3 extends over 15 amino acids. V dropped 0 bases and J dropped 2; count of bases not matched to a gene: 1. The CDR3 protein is CAISESTGGNYGYTF. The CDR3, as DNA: TGTGCCATCAGTGAGTCGACAGGGGGGAACTATGGCTACACCTTC.

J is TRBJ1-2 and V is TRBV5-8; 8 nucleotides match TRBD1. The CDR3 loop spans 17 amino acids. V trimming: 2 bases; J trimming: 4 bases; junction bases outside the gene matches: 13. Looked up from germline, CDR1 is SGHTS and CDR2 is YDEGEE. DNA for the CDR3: TGTGCCAGCAGCTTCAGGGCAGGGGGCAGAGCTTTCTATGGCTACACCTTC. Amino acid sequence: CASSFRAGGRAFYGYTF. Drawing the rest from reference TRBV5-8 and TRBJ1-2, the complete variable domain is EAGVTQSPTHLIKTRGQQATLRCSPISGHTSVYWYQQALGLGLQFLLWYDEGEERNRGNFPPRFSGRQFPNYSSELNVNALELEDSALYLCASSFRAGGRAFYGYTFGSGTRLTVV.

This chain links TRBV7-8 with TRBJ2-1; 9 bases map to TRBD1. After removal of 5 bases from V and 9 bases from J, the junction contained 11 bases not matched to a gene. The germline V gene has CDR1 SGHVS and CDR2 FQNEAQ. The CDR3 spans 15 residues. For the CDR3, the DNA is TGTGCCAGCAGCGCCCCGGGACAGGGTCCTAGTGAGCAGTTCTTC. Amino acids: CASSAPGQGPSEQFF.

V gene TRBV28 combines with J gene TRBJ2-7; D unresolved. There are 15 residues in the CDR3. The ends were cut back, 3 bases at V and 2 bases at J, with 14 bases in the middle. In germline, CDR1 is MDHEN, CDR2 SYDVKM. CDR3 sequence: CASSFNAATPYEQYF. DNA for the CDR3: TGTGCCAGCAGTTTTAATGCGGCAACCCCCTACGAGCAGTACTTC.

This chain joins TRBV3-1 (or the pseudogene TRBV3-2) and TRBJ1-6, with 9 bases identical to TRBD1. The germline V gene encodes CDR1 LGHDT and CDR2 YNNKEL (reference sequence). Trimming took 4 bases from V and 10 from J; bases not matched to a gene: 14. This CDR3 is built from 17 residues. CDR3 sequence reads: CASSPVGAGQGISPLHF. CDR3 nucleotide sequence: TGTGCCAGCAGCCCTGTGGGCGCGGGACAGGGAATCTCACCCCTCCACTTT.

CDR3 coding DNA: TGCGCCAGCAGCCAACAGGGACTAGTAGCCGGGGAGCTGTTTTTT. This sequence encodes CASSQQGLVAGELFF. The chain joins TRBV5-1 to TRBJ2-2; the match to TRBD2 covers 8 bases. V trimming: 4 bases; J trimming: 6 bases; junction bases outside the gene matches: 8. The CDR3 is 15 residues long. The germline V gene has CDR1 SGHRS and CDR2 YFSETQ.

Here the CDR3 DNA reads TGTGCCAGCAGCGAACACAGGGGGTCCTACAATGAGCAGTTCTTC. As protein: CASSEHRGSYNEQFF. This chain joins TRBV11-3 and TRBJ2-1, with 8 bases identical to TRBD1. With 5 bases clipped from V and 1 base from J, the junction kept 4 bases outside the gene matches. Germline lookup yields CDR1 SGHNT and CDR2 YENEEA. This CDR3 is built from 15 residues.

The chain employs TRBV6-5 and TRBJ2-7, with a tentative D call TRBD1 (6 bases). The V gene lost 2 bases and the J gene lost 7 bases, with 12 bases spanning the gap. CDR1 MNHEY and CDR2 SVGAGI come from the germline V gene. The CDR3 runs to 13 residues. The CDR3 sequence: CASSYRTAREQYF. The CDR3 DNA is TGTGCCAGCAGTTACAGGACAGCACGGGAGCAGTACTTC.

CDR3: CASSGRGWRTRYNEQFF. The CDR3 DNA reads as TGTGCCAGCAGCGGCAGAGGGTGGAGGACACGGTACAATGAGCAGTTCTTC. V and J are TRBV5-8 and TRBJ2-1; D is tentatively TRBD1 or TRBD2 (5 bases each). CDR3 length equals 17 residues. Germline V gene lookup returns CDR1 SGHTS and CDR2 YDEGEE. V lost 4 bases to trimming and J lost 4 bases, with 21 bases between them.

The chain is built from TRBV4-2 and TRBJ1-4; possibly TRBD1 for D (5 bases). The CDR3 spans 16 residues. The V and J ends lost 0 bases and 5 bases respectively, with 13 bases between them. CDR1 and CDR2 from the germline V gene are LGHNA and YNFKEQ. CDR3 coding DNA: TGTGCCAGCAGCCAAGATGCAGGGCGAGCGAATGAAAAACTGTTTTTT. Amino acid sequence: CASSQDAGRANEKLFF.

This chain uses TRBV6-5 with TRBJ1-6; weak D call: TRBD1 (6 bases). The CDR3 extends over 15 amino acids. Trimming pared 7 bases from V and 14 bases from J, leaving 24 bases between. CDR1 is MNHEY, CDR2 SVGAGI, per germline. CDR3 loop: CASTNRYREPGTLHF. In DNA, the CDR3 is TGTGCCAGCACTAACCGGTACAGGGAACCCGGGACCCTCCACTTT.

The CDR3 bases are TGTGCCAGCAGTGCGGGGATCCCGCGCGAGCAGTACTTC. Protein sequence: CASSAGIPREQYF. The chain joins TRBV28 to TRBJ2-7; D perhaps matches TRBD2 (6 bases). Trimming took 5 bases from V and 6 from J, leaving 14 bases between them. The CDR3 runs 13 residues. CDR1 and CDR2 (germline): MDHEN, SYDVKM.

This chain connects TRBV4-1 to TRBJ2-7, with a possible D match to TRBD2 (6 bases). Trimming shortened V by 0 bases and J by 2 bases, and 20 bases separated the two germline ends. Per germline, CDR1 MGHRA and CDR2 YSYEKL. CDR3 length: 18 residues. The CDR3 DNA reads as TGCGCCAGCAGCCAAGACGAACTGCGGGGAGGAGTTGCCTACGAGCAGTACTTC. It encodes CASSQDELRGGVAYEQYF.

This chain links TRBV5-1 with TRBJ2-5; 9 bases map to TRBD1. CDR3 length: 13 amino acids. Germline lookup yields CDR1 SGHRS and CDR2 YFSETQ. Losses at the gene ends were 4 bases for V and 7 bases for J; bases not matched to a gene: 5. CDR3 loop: CASSLTDRGTQYF. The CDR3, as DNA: TGCGCCAGCAGCCTTACGGACAGGGGGACCCAGTACTTC.